This entry lists 23 T cell receptor beta chains sequenced from one sample in a study of T cell responses to AZD1222 COVID-19 vaccine. Clones were sequenced by immunoSEQ multiplex PCR, and TCRdb holds only the in-frame ones, with some missing. The sample lists more than 100,000 clones, around 90% seen once, with about 2.5% in the top ten. Sequenced here: peripheral blood, sampled 28 days after the second AZD1222 dose. These TCRs come from an adult who received the AZD1222 COVID-19 vaccine.

The chain uses TRBV7-2 and TRBJ1-2; possibly TRBD1 for D (5 bases). This CDR3 is built from 15 residues. Germline V gene sequence: CDR1 SGHTA, CDR2 FQGNSA. V dropped 6 bases and J dropped 3 bases, with 17 bases sitting between them. The CDR3: CASRPGHGVDYGYTF. CDR3 DNA sequence: TGTGCCAGCAGGCCCGGACATGGGGTTGACTATGGCTACACCTTC.

CDR3 sequence reads: CAWSRPGSVGQPQHF. Written as DNA, the CDR3 is TGTGCCTGGAGTCGACCAGGGTCGGTAGGTCAGCCCCAGCATTTT. The chain carries TRBV30 and TRBJ1-5, with D perhaps matching TRBD1 (5 bases). Germline CDR1 reads GTSNPN; CDR2 reads SVGIG (reference sequence). This CDR3 is 15 amino acids long. Trimming removed 2 bases at V and 6 bases at J, with 17 bases between.

A few counts support this clone. The J gene is TRBJ2-5, the V gene TRBV6-6; 8 positions match TRBD2. The CDR3 has 12 amino acids. Germline V CDR1 and CDR2: MNHNY, SVGAGI (reference sequence). V shed 8 bases and J 5 bases; nucleotides not matched to a gene: 4. CDR3: CASEAGGETQYF. Written as DNA, the CDR3 is TGTGCCAGCGAGGCGGGGGGCGAGACCCAGTACTTC.

This sequence joins TRBV6-5 and TRBJ1-1; a possible D gene is TRBD1 (5 bases). Germline values: CDR1 MNHEY, CDR2 SVGAGI. This CDR3 has 14 residues. V was clipped by 8 bases and J by 2 bases, with 15 bases between them. The CDR3 here is CASYPQAYNTEAFF. The CDR3 nucleotides read TGTGCCAGCTACCCACAGGCCTATAACACTGAAGCTTTCTTT.

The gene calls are TRBV7-2 and TRBJ2-3; 7 bases fit TRBD1. The junction had 2 bases not matched to a gene; V was cut back by 1 base and J by 4 bases. The CDR3 runs to 14 residues. Looked up from germline, CDR1 is SGHTA and CDR2 is FQGNSA. The CDR3 loop is CASSLEQGADTQYF. The CDR3 DNA is TGTGCCAGCAGCTTAGAGCAGGGGGCAGATACGCAGTATTTT.

The J gene is TRBJ1-5, the V gene TRBV27, with 8 bases lining up with TRBD1. This CDR3 region has 15 residues. CDR1 and CDR2 (germline): MNHEY, SMNVEV (reference sequence). V trimming: 4 bases; J trimming: 0 bases; junction bases outside the gene matches: 2. The CDR3 here is CASSWTGNSNQPQHF. CDR3 sequence (DNA): TGTGCCAGCAGTTGGACAGGGAATAGCAATCAGCCCCAGCATTTT.

The chain recombines TRBV3-1 (or the pseudogene TRBV3-2) with TRBJ1-4; no clear D. V was trimmed by 0 bases and J by 6 bases, leaving 5 bases between them. The length of the CDR3 is 13 residues. The germline gives CDR1 LGHDT, CDR2 YNNKEL (reference sequence). The CDR3 is CASSQDLDEKLFF. CDR3 DNA sequence: TGTGCCAGCAGCCAAGATCTCGATGAAAAACTGTTTTTT.

The chain recombines TRBV30 with TRBJ1-4; D ambiguous. Germline CDR1 and CDR2: GTSNPN and SVGIG (reference sequence). The CDR3 has 16 residues. Trimming pared 0 bases from V and 0 bases from J, leaving 11 bases between. The CDR3 region is CAWSVPVFTTNEKLFF. The CDR3 coding sequence is TGTGCCTGGAGTGTACCGGTATTTACAACTAATGAAAAACTGTTTTTT. The full variable domain, rest sourced from reference TRBV30 and TRBJ1-4, is SQTIHQWPATLVQPVGSPLSLECTVEGTSNPNLYWYRQAAGRGLQLLFYSVGIGQISSEVPQNLSASRPQDRQFILSSKKLLLSDSGFYLCAWSVPVFTTNEKLFFGSGTQLSVL.

The chain recombines TRBV11-2 with TRBJ2-7, with 7 bases fitting TRBD1. Germline V gives CDR1 SGHAT, CDR2 FQNNGV. The J segment lost 7 bases and the V segment lost 1 base, leaving 4 bases of the junction unmatched. CDR3 length: 13 residues. The CDR3 coding sequence is TGTGCCAGCAGCTTAGGGAGACAGGGAGAGCAGTACTTC. The encoded protein is CASSLGRQGEQYF.

This chain connects TRBV28 to TRBJ1-2; D is unresolved. The CDR3 loop spans 15 amino acids. The V and J ends lost 8 bases and 4 bases respectively, with 20 bases between them. In germline, CDR1 is MDHEN, CDR2 SYDVKM. The CDR3 bases are TGTGCCAGCGCCACGCCCTCGGACGGTCCCTATGGCTACACCTTC. Encoded protein: CASATPSDGPYGYTF.

This chain links TRBV6-2 or TRBV6-3 with TRBJ1-5; D remains ambiguous. V lost 2 bases and J 3 bases, leaving 17 bases between the germline ends. From germline, CDR1 is MNHEY and CDR2 SVGEGT. The CDR3 contains 17 residues. The CDR3 DNA follows: TGTGCCAGCAGTTACCCGCCGGGGAGGCGGAACAATCAGCCCCAGCATTTT. Translating gives CASSYPPGRRNNQPQHF.

The genes are TRBV7-2 and TRBJ1-5; D unresolved. There are 14 residues in the CDR3. The V end lost 8 bases, the J end lost 3 bases, and 14 bases lay between the germline ends. The germline V gene encodes CDR1 SGHTA and CDR2 FQGNSA. The CDR3 loop reads CASAIAGFNQPQHF. CDR3 sequence (DNA): TGTGCCAGCGCGATAGCGGGGTTCAATCAGCCCCAGCATTTT.

The rearrangement links TRBV6-2 or TRBV6-3 to TRBJ2-2; 8 bases map to TRBD2. V trimming: 6 bases; J trimming: 0 bases; junction bases outside the gene matches: 6. The CDR3 contains 16 residues. CDR1 and CDR2 from the germline V gene are MNHEY and SVGEGT. This CDR3 reads CASSFLGGANTGELFF. Written as DNA, the CDR3 is TGTGCCAGCAGCTTCCTCGGGGGGGCGAACACCGGGGAGCTGTTTTTT.

The rearrangement joins TRBV4-1 to TRBJ1-4; 10 nucleotides align to TRBD1. The germline V gene has CDR1 MGHRA and CDR2 YSYEKL. V shed 5 bases and J 7 bases; nucleotides not matched to a gene: 7. There are 15 residues in the CDR3. DNA of the CDR3: TGCGCCAGCAGCGCGACAGGGGGCTTGACTGAAAAACTGTTTTTT. This translates into CASSATGGLTEKLFF.

This chain uses TRBV7-2 with TRBJ2-1; TRBD2 agrees at 7 bases. This CDR3 has 15 amino acids. Per the germline V gene, CDR1 is SGHTA and CDR2 is FQGNSA. V trimming: 5 bases; J trimming: 1 base; junction bases outside the gene matches: 5. The CDR3 protein is CASSRSGLSYNEQFF. The CDR3 coding sequence is TGTGCCAGCAGCCGTTCGGGACTATCCTACAATGAGCAGTTCTTC.

The sample holds a few counts of this clone. The J gene is TRBJ1-2, the V gene TRBV19; TRBD1 might be the D (6 bases). V was cut by 6 bases and J by 4 bases, with 15 bases left in between. The germline gives CDR1 LNHDA, CDR2 SQIVND (reference sequence). This CDR3 region has 14 residues. CDR3 loop: CASSSLQGGYGYTF. The CDR3 DNA reads TGTGCCAGTAGCTCACTACAGGGAGGCTATGGCTACACCTTC.

V is TRBV5-1 and J is TRBJ1-1; 9 bases fit TRBD1. Germline CDR1 SGHRS, CDR2 YFSETQ. This CDR3 is built from 13 residues. After removal of 5 bases from V and 3 bases from J, the junction contained 2 bases not matched to a gene. The CDR3 region has the DNA TGCGCCAGCAGACGGACAGGGGACACTGAAGCTTTCTTT. It specifies CASRRTGDTEAFF. Combining the CDR3 with reference TRBV5-1 and TRBJ1-1 gives the whole variable domain KAGVTQTPRYLIKTRGQQVTLSCSPISGHRSVSWYQQTPGQGLQFLFEYFSETQRNKGNFPGRFSGRQFSNSRSEMNVSTLELGDSALYLCASRRTGDTEAFFGQGTRLTVV.

This chain links TRBV28 with TRBJ1-2; 9 bases are a match to TRBD1. The CDR3 loop spans 13 amino acids. In germline, CDR1 is MDHEN, CDR2 SYDVKM. After removal of 7 bases from V and 4 bases from J, the junction contained 4 bases not matched to a gene. The CDR3: CASTPGQGYGYTF. The DNA of the CDR3 is TGTGCCAGCACCCCGGGACAGGGCTATGGCTACACCTTC.

The chain has TRBV6-5 and TRBJ2-3; 7 positions agree with TRBD1. Germline CDR1 MNHEY, CDR2 SVGAGI. With 8 bases clipped from V and 5 bases from J, the junction kept 7 bases outside the gene matches. This CDR3 is built from 13 residues. The CDR3 DNA reads TGTGCCAGCCTAAGACAGGGTGGAGATACGCAGTATTTT. This gives the protein CASLRQGGDTQYF.

This clone came up once. The rearrangement links TRBV5-4 to TRBJ1-6; D uncertain. The CDR3 sequence is 15 residues long. The ends were cut back, 5 bases at V and 3 bases at J, with 12 bases in the middle. Germline V gene data show CDR1 as SGHNT and CDR2 as YYREEE (reference sequence). CDR3 sequence reads: CASRSDRYYNSPLHF. In DNA form, the CDR3 reads TGTGCCAGCAGATCTGACCGGTACTATAATTCACCCCTCCACTTT. Full variable domain (missing parts from reference TRBV5-4 and TRBJ1-6): ETGVTQSPTHLIKTRGQQVTLRCSSQSGHNTVSWYQQALGQGPQFIFQYYREEENGRGNFPPRFSGLQFPNYSSELNVNALELDDSALYLCASRSDRYYNSPLHFGNGTRLTVT.

This clone was seen a handful of times. The chain recombines TRBV7-9 with TRBJ1-1, with unresolved D. Germline loops: CDR1 SEHNR, CDR2 FQNEAQ (reference sequence). V was trimmed by 5 bases and J by 1 base, leaving 11 bases between them. This CDR3 region has 14 residues. The DNA of the CDR3 is TGTGCCAGCAGCCCCTGGATGGGGAACACTGAAGCTTTCTTT. Residues: CASSPWMGNTEAFF.

The chain joins TRBV16 to TRBJ1-1; D gene uncertain. The germline V gene has CDR1 KGHSY and CDR2 FQNENV. This CDR3 region has 15 residues. V was shortened by 2 bases and J by 0 bases, with 10 bases between the two germline ends. The CDR3 is CASSQTTGVNTEAFF. In DNA form, the CDR3 reads TGTGCCAGCAGCCAAACAACGGGTGTGAACACTGAAGCTTTCTTT.

The chain couples TRBV18 to TRBJ1-6; tentative D call: TRBD1 (6 bases). Germline CDR1 and CDR2: KGHSH and LQKENI. CDR3 length equals 16 residues. The ends were cut back, 2 bases at V and 7 bases at J, with 15 bases in the middle. The CDR3: CASSPSGEGRNSPLHF. CDR3 nucleotides: TGTGCCAGCTCACCATCAGGGGAGGGGAGGAATTCACCCCTCCACTTT.